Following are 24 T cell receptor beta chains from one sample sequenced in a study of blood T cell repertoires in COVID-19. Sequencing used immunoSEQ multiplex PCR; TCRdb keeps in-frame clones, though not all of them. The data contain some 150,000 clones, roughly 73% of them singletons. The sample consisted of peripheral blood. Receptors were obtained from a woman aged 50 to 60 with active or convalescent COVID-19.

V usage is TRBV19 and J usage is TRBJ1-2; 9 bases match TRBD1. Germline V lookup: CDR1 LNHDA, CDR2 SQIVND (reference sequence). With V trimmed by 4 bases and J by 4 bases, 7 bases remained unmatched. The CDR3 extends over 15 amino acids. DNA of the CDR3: TGTGCCAGTAGTAATCGACAGGGGGGGAGCTATGGCTACACCTTC. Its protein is CASSNRQGGSYGYTF.

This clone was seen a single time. CDR3 nucleotide sequence: TGCGCCAGCAGCCAAGAGCTGACAGCCAGGAACGAGCAGTACTTC. Protein sequence: CASSQELTARNEQYF. V and J are TRBV4-3 and TRBJ2-7, with D perhaps TRBD1 (5 bases). V lost 0 bases and J 5 bases, leaving 14 bases between the germline ends. This CDR3 comprises 15 residues. CDR1 and CDR2 (germline): LGHNA, YSLEER.

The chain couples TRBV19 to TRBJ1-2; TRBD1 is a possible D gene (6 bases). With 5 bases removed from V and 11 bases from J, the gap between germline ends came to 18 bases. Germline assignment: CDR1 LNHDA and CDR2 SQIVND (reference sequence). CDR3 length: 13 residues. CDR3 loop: CASSVLQGGGYTF. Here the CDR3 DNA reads TGTGCCAGTAGTGTATTACAGGGCGGGGGTTACACCTTC.

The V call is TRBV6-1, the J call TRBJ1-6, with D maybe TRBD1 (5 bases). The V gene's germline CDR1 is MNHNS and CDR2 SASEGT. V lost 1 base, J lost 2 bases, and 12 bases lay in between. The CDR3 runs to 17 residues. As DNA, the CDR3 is TGTGCCAGCAGTGAAGATTTGCGGGACCCCTATAATTCACCCCTCCACTTT. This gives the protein CASSEDLRDPYNSPLHF.

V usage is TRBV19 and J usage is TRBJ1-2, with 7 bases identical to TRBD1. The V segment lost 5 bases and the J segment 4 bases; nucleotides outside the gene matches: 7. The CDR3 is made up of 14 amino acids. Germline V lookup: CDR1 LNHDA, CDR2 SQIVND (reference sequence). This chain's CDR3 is CASSAGTAGYGYTF. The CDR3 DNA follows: TGTGCCAGTAGTGCCGGGACAGCTGGCTATGGCTACACCTTC. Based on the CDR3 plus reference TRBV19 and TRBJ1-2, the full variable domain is DGGITQSPKYLFRKEGQNVTLSCEQNLNHDAMYWYRQDPGQGLRLIYYSQIVNDFQKGDIAEGYSVSREKKESFPLTVTSAQKNPTAFYLCASSAGTAGYGYTFGSGTRLTVV.

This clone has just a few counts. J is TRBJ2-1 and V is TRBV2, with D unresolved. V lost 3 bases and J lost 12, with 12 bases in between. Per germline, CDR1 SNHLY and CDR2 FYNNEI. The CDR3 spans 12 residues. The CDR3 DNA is TGTGCCAGCAGTGATGAGGCGATTCTGCAGTTCTTC. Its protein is CASSDEAILQFF.

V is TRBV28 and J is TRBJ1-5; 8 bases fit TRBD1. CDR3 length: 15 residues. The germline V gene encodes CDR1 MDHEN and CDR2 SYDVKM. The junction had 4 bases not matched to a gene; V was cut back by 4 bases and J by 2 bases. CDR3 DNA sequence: TGTGCCAGCAGTTCTCAGGGGGCCGGCAATCAGCCCCAGCATTTT. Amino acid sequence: CASSSQGAGNQPQHF.

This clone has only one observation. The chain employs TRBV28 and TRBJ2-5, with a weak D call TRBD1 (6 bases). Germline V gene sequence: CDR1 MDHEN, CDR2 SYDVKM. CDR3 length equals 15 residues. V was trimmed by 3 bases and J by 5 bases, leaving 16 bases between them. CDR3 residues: CASSFISTGPETQYF. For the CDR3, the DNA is TGTGCCAGCAGTTTCATCAGTACAGGGCCGGAGACCCAGTACTTC.

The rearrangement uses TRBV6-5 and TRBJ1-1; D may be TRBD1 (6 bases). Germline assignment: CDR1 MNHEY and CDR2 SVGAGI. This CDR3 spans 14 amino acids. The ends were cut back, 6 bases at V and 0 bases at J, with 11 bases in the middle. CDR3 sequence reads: CASRDTGLNTEAFF. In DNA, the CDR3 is TGTGCCAGCAGAGATACAGGGTTGAACACTGAAGCTTTCTTT.

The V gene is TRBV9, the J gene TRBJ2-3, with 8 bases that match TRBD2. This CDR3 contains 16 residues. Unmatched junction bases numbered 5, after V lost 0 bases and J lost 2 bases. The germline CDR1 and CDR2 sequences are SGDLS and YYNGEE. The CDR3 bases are TGTGCCAGCAGCGTAGGCGGTAGCGGGAACACAGATACGCAGTATTTT. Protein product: CASSVGGSGNTDTQYF. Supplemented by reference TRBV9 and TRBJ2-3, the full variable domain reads DSGVTQTPKHLITATGQRVTLRCSPRSGDLSVYWYQQSLDQGLQFLIQYYNGEERAKGNILERFSAQQFPDLHSELNLSSLELGDSALYFCASSVGGSGNTDTQYFGPGTRLTVL.

In nucleotides, the CDR3 is TGTGCCAGCAGTTACAGGGGTAGAAATGAAAAACTGTTTTTT. It translates to CASSYRGRNEKLFF. The chain is built from TRBV6-6 and TRBJ1-4; D is perhaps TRBD1 (5 bases). V was trimmed by 2 bases and J by 5 bases, leaving 9 bases between them. CDR1 and CDR2 from the germline V gene are MNHNY and SVGAGI (reference sequence). The CDR3 runs to 14 residues.

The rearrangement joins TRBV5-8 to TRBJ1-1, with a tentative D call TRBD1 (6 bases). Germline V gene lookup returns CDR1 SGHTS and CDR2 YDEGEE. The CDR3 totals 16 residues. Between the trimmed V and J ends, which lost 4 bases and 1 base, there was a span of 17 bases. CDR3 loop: CASSPFTLQGNTEAFF. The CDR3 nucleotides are TGTGCCAGCAGCCCTTTCACCCTACAGGGGAACACTGAAGCTTTCTTT.

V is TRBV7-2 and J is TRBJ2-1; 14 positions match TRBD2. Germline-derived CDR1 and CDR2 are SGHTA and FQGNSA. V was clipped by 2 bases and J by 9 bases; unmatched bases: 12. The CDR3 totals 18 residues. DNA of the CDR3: TGTGCCAGCAGCTTACTATTCGGGACTAGCGGGGGCCTCGGTGAGCAGTTCTTC. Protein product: CASSLLFGTSGGLGEQFF.

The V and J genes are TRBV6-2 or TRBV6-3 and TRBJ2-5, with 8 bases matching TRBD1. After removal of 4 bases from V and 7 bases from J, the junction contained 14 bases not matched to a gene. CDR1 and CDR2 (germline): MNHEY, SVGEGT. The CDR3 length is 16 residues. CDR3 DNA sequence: TGTGCCAGCAGTTTTGGACAGGGCTCCCCAAAAGCGACCCAGTACTTC. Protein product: CASSFGQGSPKATQYF.

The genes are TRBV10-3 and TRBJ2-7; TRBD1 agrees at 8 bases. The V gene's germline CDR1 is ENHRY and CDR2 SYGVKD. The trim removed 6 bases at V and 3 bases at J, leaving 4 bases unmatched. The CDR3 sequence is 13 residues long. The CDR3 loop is CAISSTGGYEQYF. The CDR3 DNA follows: TGTGCCATCAGCAGTACAGGGGGCTACGAGCAGTACTTC.

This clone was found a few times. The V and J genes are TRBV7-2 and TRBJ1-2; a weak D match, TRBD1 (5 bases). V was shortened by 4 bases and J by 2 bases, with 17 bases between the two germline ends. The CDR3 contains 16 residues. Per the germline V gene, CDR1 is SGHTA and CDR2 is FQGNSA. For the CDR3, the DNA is TGTGCCAGCAGCTCCCCCCGACAGAAGATCAACTATGGCTACACCTTC. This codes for CASSSPRQKINYGYTF.

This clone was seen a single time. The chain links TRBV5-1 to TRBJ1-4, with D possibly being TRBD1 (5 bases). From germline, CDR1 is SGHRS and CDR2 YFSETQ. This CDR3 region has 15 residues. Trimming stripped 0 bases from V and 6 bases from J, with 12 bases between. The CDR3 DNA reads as TGCGCCAGCAGCTTGGCCGGGGGGGAGGATGAAAAACTGTTTTTT. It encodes CASSLAGGEDEKLFF.

The CDR3 loop is CASSLSDSLAYNEQFF. In DNA, the CDR3 is TGTGCCAGCAGCCTATCGGACTCGCTCGCCTACAATGAGCAGTTCTTC. V and J are TRBV5-8 and TRBJ2-1; a possible D gene is TRBD2 (5 bases). This CDR3 is built from 16 residues. Trimming removed 4 bases at V and 2 bases at J, with 16 bases between. CDR1 and CDR2 (germline): SGHTS, YDEGEE.

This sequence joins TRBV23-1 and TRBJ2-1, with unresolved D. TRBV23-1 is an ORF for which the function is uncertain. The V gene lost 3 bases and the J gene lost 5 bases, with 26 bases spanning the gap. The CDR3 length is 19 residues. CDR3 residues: CASSQFAYSWLTRNNEQFF. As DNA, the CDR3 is TGCGCCAGCAGTCAGTTTGCTTATTCTTGGTTGACGCGGAACAATGAGCAGTTCTTC.

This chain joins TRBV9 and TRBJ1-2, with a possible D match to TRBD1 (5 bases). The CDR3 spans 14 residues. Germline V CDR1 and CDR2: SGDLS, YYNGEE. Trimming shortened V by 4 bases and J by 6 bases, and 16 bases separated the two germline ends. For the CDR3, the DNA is TGTGCCAGCAGCCCAAGACAGATGCCAGATGGCTACACCTTC. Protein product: CASSPRQMPDGYTF.

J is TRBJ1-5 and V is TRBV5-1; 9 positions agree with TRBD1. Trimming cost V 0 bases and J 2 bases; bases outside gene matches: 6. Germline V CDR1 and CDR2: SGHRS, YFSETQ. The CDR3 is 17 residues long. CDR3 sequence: CASSLAGTGMRNQPQHF. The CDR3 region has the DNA TGCGCCAGCAGCTTGGCCGGGACAGGGATGCGCAATCAGCCCCAGCATTTT.

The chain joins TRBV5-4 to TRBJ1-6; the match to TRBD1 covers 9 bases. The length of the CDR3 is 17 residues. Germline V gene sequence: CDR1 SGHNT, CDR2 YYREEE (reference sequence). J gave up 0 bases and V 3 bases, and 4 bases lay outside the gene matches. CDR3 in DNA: TGTGCCAGCAGCTCCGGGACAGGGAGCTCCTATAATTCACCCCTCCACTTT. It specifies CASSSGTGSSYNSPLHF. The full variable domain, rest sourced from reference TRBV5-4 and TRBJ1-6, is ETGVTQSPTHLIKTRGQQVTLRCSSQSGHNTVSWYQQALGQGPQFIFQYYREEENGRGNFPPRFSGLQFPNYSSELNVNALELDDSALYLCASSSGTGSSYNSPLHFGNGTRLTVT.

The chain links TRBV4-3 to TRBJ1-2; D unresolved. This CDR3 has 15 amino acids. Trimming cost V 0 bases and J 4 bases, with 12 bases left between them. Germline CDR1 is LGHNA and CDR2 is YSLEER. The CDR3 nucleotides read TGCGCCAGCAGCCAAGATTTACTCAATCCCTATGGCTACACCTTC. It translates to CASSQDLLNPYGYTF.

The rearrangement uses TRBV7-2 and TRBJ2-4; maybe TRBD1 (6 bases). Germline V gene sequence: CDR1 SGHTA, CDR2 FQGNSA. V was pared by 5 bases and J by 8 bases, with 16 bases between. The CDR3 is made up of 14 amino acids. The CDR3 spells CASSPPGTRHIQYF. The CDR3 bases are TGTGCCAGCAGCCCCCCCGGGACACGCCACATTCAGTACTTC.